A selection of T cell receptor beta chains follows, all from one sample in a study of beta chain features in type 1 diabetes. Here immunoSEQ multiplex PCR was the method, and the copy in TCRdb shows in-frame clones only, minus some. The table includes 150,000 to 200,000 clones, approximately 8% detected once. Material: central memory CD4+ T cells from blood. These receptors were taken from a young man with type 1 diabetes. The CDR3 runs from the conserved cysteine through the conserved F or W. Each record gives: D gene, clone size, V gene, J gene, CDR3 protein. A D gene is named only where the DNA matches it firmly. Clone size is shown for a subset of rows, as once, few, many or a class of expanded clone.

>NA|few|TRBV30|TRBJ1-4
CAWTTGGADEKLFF
>TRBD1|few|TRBV28|TRBJ2-7
CASSTLTGGRYEQYF
>TRBD2|NA|TRBV28|TRBJ2-1
CASSDLAGGRNEQFF
>TRBD1|NA|TRBV5-4|TRBJ1-2
CASSLDRGYGYTF
>TRBD1|NA|TRBV25-1|TRBJ2-1
CASSERRTGGYNEQFF
>NA|NA|TRBV7-9|TRBJ2-6
CASSLGETLSGANVLTF
>NA|few|TRBV19|TRBJ1-6
CATRARDTNSPLHF
>NA|few|TRBV29-1|TRBJ1-2
CSVPRGARPNGYTF
>NA|NA|TRBV10-3|TRBJ1-1
CAITEDGSTEAFF
>TRBD1|few|TRBV5-1|TRBJ2-3
CASSLRTGGRTDTQYF
>NA|NA|TRBV28|TRBJ2-6
CASNPWGAGANVLTF
>TRBD1|NA|TRBV6-6|TRBJ1-5
CASVGTGTVGQPQHF
>TRBD2|few|TRBV6-5|TRBJ2-7
CASSPTSGSYEQYF
>NA|NA|TRBV4-3|TRBJ1-5
CASSQDGQPNQPQHF
>NA|NA|TRBV6-5|TRBJ2-3
CAAGRPSDTQYF
>TRBD1|few|TRBV18|TRBJ1-2
CASSSSTGGAYGYTF
>NA|few|TRBV5-6|TRBJ2-3
CASSLRVPTNTQYF
>TRBD2|few|TRBV5-1|TRBJ2-2
CASSPGGGANTGELFF
>TRBD2|NA|TRBV7-2|TRBJ2-4
CASSQDAPGRADLADIQYF
>TRBD1|NA|TRBV5-1|TRBJ1-1
CASSSRTGHTEAFF
>TRBD2|NA|TRBV6-5|TRBJ2-7
CASSYRLAGGYEQYF
>NA|NA|TRBV28|TRBJ2-4
CASSSIQGGIQYF
>NA|NA|TRBV11-2|TRBJ2-2
CASSLDGGSHTGELFF
>NA|NA|TRBV6-1|TRBJ2-7
CASSRERFDEQYF
>NA|NA|TRBV29-1|TRBJ1-2
CSVSINYGYTF
>NA|NA|TRBV6-5|TRBJ1-2
CASSYSIRVNGYTF
>NA|many|TRBV25-1|TRBJ1-2
CASSEWGRSNYGYTF
>NA|NA|TRBV5-1|TRBJ2-7
CASSLDRVGYEQYF
>TRBD1|few|TRBV2|TRBJ2-1
CASKRQGASEQFF
>TRBD1|NA|TRBV5-1|TRBJ2-5
CASSTGTGGWETQYF
>NA|NA|TRBV7-6|TRBJ1-1
CASSPIGGGLVTEAFF
>NA|NA|TRBV18|TRBJ2-7
CASSPGLQTYEQYF
>NA|NA|TRBV27|TRBJ1-1
CASSYQTGGKAFF
>NA|few|TRBV28|TRBJ1-4
CASNPEGIRGKLFF
>TRBD1|many|TRBV7-9|TRBJ2-5
CASRRTGGETQYF
>TRBD2|few|TRBV5-1|TRBJ2-5
CASSLGTSGNQETQYF
>NA|few|TRBV6-1|TRBJ2-3
CASRRTGSTDTQYF
>NA|few|TRBV11-2|TRBJ2-1
CASSLGWRSGNEQFF
>NA|NA|TRBV25-1|TRBJ2-5
CASSEWAGRGEETQYF
>NA|NA|TRBV4-3|TRBJ1-6
CASSQDNRAEYSPLHF
>NA|NA|TRBV30|TRBJ2-1
CAWSVRLRGEQFF
>TRBD1|few|TRBV4-3|TRBJ2-3
CASSQGDRDTQYF
>TRBD2|NA|TRBV29-1|TRBJ2-1
CSVEGGLAGGSSYNEQFF
>NA|few|TRBV9|TRBJ2-5
CASSKDSLGTQYF
>TRBD1|NA|TRBV9|TRBJ1-5
CASSRGTGEPQHF
>NA|few|TRBV19|TRBJ1-5
CASTDRTPSNQPQHF
>NA|NA|TRBV25-1|TRBJ2-1
CASSVHSGDNEQFF